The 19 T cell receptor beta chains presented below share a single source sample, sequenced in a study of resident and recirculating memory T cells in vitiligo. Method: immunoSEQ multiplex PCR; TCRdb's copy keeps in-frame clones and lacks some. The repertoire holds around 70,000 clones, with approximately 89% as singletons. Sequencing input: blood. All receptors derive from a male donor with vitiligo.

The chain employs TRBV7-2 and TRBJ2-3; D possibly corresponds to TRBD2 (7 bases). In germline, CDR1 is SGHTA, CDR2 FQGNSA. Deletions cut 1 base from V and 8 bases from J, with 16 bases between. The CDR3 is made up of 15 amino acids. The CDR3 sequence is CASSLVRGGQGTQYF. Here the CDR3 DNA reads TGTGCCAGCAGCTTAGTAAGGGGGGGGCAGGGTACGCAGTATTTT.

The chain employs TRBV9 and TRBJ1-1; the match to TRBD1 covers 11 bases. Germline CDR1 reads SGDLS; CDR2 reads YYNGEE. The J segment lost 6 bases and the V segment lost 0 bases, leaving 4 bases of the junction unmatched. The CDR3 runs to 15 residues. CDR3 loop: CASSVDGDRGSEAFF. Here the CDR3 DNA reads TGTGCCAGCAGCGTAGATGGGGACAGGGGGTCTGAAGCTTTCTTT.

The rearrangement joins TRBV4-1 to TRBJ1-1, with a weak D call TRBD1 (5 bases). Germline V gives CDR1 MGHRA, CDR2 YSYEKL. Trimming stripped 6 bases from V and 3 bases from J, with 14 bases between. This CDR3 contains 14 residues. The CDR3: CASRIVGAHTEAFF. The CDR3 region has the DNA TGCGCCAGCAGAATTGTAGGGGCGCACACTGAAGCTTTCTTT.

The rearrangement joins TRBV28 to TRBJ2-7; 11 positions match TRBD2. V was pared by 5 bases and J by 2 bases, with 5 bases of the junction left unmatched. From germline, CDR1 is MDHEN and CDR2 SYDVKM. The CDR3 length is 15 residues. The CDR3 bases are TGTGCCAGCAGTCGAATTAGCGGGGGGGCCTACGAGCAGTACTTC. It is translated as CASSRISGGAYEQYF. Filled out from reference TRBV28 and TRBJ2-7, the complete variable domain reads DVKVTQSSRYLVKRTGEKVFLECVQDMDHENMFWYRQDPGLGLRLIYFSYDVKMKEKGDIPEGYSVSREKKERFSLILESASTNQTSMYLCASSRISGGAYEQYFGPGTRLTVT.

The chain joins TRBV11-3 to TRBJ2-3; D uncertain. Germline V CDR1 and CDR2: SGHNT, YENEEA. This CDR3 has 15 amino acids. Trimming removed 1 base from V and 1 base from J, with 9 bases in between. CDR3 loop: CASSLGMSRTDTQYF. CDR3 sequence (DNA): TGTGCCAGCAGCTTAGGAATGAGTCGCACAGATACGCAGTATTTT.

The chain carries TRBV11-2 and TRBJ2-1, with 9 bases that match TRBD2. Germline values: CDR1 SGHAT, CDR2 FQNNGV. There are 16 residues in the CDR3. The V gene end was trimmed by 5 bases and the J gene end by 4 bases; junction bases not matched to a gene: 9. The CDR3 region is CASSPISGGPYNEQFF. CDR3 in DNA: TGTGCCAGCAGCCCCATTAGCGGGGGCCCTTACAATGAGCAGTTCTTC.

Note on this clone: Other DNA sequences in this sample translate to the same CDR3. CDR3 coding DNA: TGTGCCAGCAGCTTAGGGGACAGGCCAAACTATGGCTACACCTTC. Encoded protein: CASSLGDRPNYGYTF. V usage is TRBV7-3 and J usage is TRBJ1-2, with 8 bases that match TRBD1. The germline V gene has CDR1 SGHTA and CDR2 FQGTGA. CDR3 length: 15 residues. The V segment lost 2 bases and the J segment 2 bases; nucleotides outside the gene matches: 4.

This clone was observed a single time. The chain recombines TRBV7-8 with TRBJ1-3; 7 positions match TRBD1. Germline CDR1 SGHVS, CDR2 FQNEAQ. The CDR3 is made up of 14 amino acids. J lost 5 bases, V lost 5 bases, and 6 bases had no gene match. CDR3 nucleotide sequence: TGTGCCAGCAGCGGACAGGAGGAGAGAAACACCATATATTTT. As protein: CASSGQEERNTIYF.

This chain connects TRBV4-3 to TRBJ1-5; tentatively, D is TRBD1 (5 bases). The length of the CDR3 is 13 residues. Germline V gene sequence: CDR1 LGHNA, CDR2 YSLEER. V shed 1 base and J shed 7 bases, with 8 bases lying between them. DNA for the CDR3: TGCGCCAGCAGCCAAGCAGGGCGCCAGCCCCAGCATTTT. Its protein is CASSQAGRQPQHF.

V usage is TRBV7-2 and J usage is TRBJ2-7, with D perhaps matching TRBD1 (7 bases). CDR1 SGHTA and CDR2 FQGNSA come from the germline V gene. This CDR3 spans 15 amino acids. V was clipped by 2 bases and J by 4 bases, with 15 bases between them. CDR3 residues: CASSLSGGTEYEQYF. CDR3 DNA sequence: TGTGCCAGCAGCTTATCCGGCGGGACAGAATACGAGCAGTACTTC.

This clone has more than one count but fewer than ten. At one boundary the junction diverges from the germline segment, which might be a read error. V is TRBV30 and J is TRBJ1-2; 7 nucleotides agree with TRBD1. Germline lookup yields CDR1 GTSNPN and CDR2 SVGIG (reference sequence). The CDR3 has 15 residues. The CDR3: CGWTFTGAFNYGYTF. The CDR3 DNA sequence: TGTGGCTGGACCTTTACAGGGGCGTTTAACTATGGCTACACCTTC.

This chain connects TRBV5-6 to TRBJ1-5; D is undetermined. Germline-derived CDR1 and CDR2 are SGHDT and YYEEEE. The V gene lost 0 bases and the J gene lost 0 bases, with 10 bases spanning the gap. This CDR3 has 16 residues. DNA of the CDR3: TGTGCCAGCAGCTTGGCACAGTCACTTAGCAATCAGCCCCAGCATTTT. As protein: CASSLAQSLSNQPQHF.

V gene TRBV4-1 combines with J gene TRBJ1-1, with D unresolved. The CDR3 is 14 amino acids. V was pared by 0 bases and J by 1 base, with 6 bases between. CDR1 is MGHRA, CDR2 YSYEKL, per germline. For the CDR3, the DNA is TGCGCCAGCAGCCAAGATCGGGGGAACACTGAAGCTTTCTTT. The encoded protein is CASSQDRGNTEAFF.

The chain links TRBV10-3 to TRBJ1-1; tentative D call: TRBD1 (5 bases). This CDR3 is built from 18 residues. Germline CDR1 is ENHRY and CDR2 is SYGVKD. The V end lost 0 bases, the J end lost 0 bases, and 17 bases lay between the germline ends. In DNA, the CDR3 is TGTGCCATCAGTGAGTCGCGAGGCAGACGGGGGATGAACACTGAAGCTTTCTTT. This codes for CAISESRGRRGMNTEAFF.

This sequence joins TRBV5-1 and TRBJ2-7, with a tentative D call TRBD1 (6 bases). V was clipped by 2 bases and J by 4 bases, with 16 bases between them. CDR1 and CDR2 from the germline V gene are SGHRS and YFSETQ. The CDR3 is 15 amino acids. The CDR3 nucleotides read TGCGCCAGCAGCTTAGGGGGAGCGCCTTCTTACGAGCAGTACTTC. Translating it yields CASSLGGAPSYEQYF.

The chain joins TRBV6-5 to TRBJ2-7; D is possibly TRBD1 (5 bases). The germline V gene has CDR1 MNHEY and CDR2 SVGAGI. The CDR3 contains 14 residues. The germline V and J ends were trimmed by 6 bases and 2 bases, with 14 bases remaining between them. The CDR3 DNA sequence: TGTGCCAGCAGGATTGACAGTACTACCTACGAGCAGTACTTC. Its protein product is CASRIDSTTYEQYF.

The CDR3 DNA reads TGTGCCAGCAGTTACGACAGAACAGCTAACTATGGCTACACCTTC. This gives the protein CASSYDRTANYGYTF. The chain joins TRBV6-5 to TRBJ1-2; D may be TRBD1 (5 bases). Deletions cut 2 bases from V and 0 bases from J, with 10 bases between. The CDR3 contains 15 residues. Germline CDR1 MNHEY, CDR2 SVGAGI.

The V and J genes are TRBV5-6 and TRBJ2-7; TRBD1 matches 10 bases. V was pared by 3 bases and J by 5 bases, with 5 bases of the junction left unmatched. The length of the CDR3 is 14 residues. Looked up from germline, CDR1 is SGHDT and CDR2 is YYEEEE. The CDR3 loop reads CASSYRDRGHEQYF. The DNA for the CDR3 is TGTGCCAGCAGCTATCGGGACAGGGGCCACGAGCAGTACTTC. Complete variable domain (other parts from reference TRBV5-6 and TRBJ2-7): DAGVTQSPTHLIKTRGQQVTLRCSPKSGHDTVSWYQQALGQGPQFIFQYYEEEERQRGNFPDRFSGHQFPNYSSELNVNALLLGDSALYLCASSYRDRGHEQYFGPGTRLTVT.

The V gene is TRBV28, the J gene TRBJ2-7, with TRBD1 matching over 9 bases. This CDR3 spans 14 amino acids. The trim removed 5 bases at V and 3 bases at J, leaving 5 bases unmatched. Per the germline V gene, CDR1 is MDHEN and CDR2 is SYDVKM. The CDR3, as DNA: TGTGCCAGCAGTGTACAGGGGGCAGGCTACGAGCAGTACTTC. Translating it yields CASSVQGAGYEQYF.